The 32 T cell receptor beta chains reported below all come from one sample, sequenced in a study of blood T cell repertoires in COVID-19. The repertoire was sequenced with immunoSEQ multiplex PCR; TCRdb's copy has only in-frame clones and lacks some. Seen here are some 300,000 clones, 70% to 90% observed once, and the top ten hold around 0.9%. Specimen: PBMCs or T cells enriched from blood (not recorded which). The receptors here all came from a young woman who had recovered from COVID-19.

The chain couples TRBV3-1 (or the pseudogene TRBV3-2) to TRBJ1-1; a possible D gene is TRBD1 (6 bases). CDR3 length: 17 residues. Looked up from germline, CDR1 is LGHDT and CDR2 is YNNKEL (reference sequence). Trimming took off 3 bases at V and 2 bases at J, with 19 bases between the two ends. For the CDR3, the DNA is TGTGCCAGCAGCCATCACCCCCCCGGGACACTCAACACTGAAGCTTTCTTT. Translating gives CASSHHPPGTLNTEAFF.

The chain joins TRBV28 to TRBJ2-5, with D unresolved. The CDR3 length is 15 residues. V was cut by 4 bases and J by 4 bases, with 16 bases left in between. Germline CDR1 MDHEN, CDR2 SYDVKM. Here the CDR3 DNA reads TGTGCCAGCAGTTCTATAGAGAGCTCCTTAGAGACCCAGTACTTC. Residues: CASSSIESSLETQYF.

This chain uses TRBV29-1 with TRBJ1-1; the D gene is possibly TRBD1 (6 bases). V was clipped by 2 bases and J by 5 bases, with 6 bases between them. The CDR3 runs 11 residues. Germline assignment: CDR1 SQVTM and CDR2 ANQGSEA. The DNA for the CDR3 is TGCAGCGTTGAACAGGGGACTGAAGCTTTCTTT. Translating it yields CSVEQGTEAFF.

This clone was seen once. Written as DNA, the CDR3 is TGTGCCAGTAGTATAGGCCCGGGGTCGAACACCGGGGAGCTGTTTTTT. This encodes CASSIGPGSNTGELFF. The rearrangement links TRBV19 to TRBJ2-2, with D possibly being TRBD2 (5 bases). Germline CDR1 and CDR2: LNHDA and SQIVND (reference sequence). Trimming took off 1 base at V and 0 bases at J, with 9 bases between the two ends. The CDR3 runs to 16 residues.

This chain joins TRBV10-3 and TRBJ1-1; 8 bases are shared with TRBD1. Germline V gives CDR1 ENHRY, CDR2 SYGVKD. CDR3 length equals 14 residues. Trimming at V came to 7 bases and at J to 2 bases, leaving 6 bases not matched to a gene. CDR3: CAINDRGLNTEAFF. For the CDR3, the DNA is TGTGCCATCAATGACAGGGGCCTTAACACTGAAGCTTTCTTT.

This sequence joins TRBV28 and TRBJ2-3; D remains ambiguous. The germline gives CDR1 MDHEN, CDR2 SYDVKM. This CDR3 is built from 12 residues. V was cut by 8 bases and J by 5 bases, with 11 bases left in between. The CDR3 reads CASYESRDTQYF. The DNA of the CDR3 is TGTGCCAGCTATGAGTCTAGAGATACGCAGTATTTT.

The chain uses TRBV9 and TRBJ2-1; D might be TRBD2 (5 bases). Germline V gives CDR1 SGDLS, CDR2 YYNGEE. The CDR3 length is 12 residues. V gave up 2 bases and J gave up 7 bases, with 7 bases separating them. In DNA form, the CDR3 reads TGTGCCAGCAGCGTGAGGGAAAATGAGCAGTTCTTC. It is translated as CASSVRENEQFF.

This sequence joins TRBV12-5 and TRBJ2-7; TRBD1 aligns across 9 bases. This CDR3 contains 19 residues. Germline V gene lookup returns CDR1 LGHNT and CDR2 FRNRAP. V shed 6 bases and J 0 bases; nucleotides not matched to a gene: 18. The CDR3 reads CASGPPPGQGQIPSYEQYF. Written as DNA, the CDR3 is TGTGCTAGTGGCCCTCCCCCGGGACAGGGACAAATACCCTCCTACGAGCAGTACTTC.

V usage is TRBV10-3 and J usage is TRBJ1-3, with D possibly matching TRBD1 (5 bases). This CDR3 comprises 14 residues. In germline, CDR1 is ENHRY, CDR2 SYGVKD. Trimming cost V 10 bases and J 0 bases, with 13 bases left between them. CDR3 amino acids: CASSLDISGNTIYF. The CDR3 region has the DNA TGTGCCAGCTCCTTGGACATCTCTGGAAACACCATATATTTT.

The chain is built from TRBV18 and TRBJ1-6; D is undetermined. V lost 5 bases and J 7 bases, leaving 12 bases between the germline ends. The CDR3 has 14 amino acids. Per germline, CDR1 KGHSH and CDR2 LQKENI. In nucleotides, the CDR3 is TGTGCCAGCTCAGCGGACGGGAAAAATTCACCCCTCCACTTT. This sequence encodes CASSADGKNSPLHF.

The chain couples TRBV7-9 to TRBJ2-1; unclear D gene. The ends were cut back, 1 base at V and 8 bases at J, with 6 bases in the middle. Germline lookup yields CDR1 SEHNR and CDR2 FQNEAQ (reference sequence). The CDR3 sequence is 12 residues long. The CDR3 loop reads CASSLVLYEQFF. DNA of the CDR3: TGTGCCAGCAGCTTAGTCCTGTATGAGCAGTTCTTC.

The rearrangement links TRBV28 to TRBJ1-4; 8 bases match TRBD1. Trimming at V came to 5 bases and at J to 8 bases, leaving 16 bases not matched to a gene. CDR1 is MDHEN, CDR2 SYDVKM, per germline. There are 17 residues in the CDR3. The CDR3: CASSPLWGQGAREKLFF. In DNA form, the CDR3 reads TGTGCCAGCAGTCCCCTTTGGGGTCAGGGGGCGCGCGAAAAACTGTTTTTT.

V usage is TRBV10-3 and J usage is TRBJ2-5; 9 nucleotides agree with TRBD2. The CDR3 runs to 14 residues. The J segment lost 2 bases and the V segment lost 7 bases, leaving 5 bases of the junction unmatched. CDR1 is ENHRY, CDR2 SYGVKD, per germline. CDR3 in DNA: TGTGCCATCACGGCGGGAGGGTCTCAAGAGACCCAGTACTTC. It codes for CAITAGGSQETQYF.

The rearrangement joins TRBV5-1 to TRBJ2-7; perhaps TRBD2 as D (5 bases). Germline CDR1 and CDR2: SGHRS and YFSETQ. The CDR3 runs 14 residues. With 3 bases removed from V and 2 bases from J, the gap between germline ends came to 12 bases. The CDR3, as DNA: TGCGCCAGCAGCTCGGAACTGGAGGCCTACGAGCAGTACTTC. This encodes CASSSELEAYEQYF. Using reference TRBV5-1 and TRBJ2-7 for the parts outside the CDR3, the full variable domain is KAGVTQTPRYLIKTRGQQVTLSCSPISGHRSVSWYQQTPGQGLQFLFEYFSETQRNKGNFPGRFSGRQFSNSRSEMNVSTLELGDSALYLCASSSELEAYEQYFGPGTRLTVT.

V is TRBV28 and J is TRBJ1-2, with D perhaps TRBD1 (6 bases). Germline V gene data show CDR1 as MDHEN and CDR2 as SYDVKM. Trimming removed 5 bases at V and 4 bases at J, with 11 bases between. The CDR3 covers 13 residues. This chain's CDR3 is CASSPRGLYGYTF. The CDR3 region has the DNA TGTGCCAGCAGTCCCAGGGGCCTCTATGGCTACACCTTC.

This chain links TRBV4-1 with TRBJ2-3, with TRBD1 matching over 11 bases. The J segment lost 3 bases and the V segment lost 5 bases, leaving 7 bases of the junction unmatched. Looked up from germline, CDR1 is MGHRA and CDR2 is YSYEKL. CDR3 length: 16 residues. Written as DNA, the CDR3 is TGCGCCAGCAGCAGGGGACAGGGGGATAAGACAGATACGCAGTATTTT. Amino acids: CASSRGQGDKTDTQYF.

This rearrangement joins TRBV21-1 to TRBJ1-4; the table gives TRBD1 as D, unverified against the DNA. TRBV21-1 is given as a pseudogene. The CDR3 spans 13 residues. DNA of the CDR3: TGTGCCAACAGGGGGGCGCGGGATGAAAAACTGTTTTTT. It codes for CANRGARDEKLFF.

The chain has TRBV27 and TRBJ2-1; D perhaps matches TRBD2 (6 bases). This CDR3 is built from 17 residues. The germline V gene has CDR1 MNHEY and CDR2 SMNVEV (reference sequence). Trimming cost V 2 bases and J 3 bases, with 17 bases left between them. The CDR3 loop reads CASSLRQQRAYYNEQFF. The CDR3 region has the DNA TGTGCCAGCAGTTTAAGACAGCAGCGGGCTTACTACAATGAGCAGTTCTTC.

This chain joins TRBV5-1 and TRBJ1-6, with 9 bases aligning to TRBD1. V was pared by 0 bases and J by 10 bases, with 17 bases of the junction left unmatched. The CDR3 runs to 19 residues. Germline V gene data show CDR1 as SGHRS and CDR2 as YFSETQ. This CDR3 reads CASSLAPIGQGIVGSPLHF. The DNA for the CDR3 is TGCGCCAGCAGCTTGGCCCCCATCGGACAGGGGATCGTCGGATCACCCCTCCACTTT.

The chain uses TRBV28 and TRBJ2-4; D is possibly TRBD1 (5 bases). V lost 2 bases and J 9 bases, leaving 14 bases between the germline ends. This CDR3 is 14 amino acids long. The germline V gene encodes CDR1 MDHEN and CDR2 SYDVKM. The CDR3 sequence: CASSLGAPGSIQYF. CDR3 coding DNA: TGTGCCAGCAGTTTAGGGGCCCCAGGAAGCATTCAGTACTTC.

The CDR3 region is CASSQARGPGMGYEQYF. DNA for the CDR3: TGCGCCAGCAGCCAAGCGCGGGGACCGGGGATGGGCTACGAGCAGTACTTC. The chain employs TRBV5-1 and TRBJ2-7; maybe TRBD2 (6 bases). Per germline, CDR1 SGHRS and CDR2 YFSETQ. This CDR3 contains 17 residues. Trimming removed 4 bases from V and 3 bases from J, with 23 bases in between.

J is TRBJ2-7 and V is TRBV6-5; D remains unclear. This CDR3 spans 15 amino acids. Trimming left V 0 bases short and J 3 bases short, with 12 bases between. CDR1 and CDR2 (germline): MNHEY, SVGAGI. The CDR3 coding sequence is TGTGCCAGCAGTTACTCTCGGGTCACCGTCTACGAGCAGTACTTC. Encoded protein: CASSYSRVTVYEQYF.

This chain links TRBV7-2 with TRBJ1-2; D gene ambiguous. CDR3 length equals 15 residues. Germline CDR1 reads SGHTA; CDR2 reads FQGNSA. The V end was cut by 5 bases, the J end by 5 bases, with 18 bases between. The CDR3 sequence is CASSVGRSLTYGYTF. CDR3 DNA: TGTGCCAGCAGCGTAGGGAGGTCCCTGACTTATGGCTACACCTTC.

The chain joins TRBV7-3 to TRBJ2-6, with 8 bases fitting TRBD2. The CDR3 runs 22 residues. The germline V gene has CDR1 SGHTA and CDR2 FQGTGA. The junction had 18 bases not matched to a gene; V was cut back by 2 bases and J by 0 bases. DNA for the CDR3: TGTGCCAGCAGCTTATTTTCGGGAGGGTGGGGGGCTTCCCCCTCTGGGGCCAACGTCCTGACTTTC. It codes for CASSLFSGGWGASPSGANVLTF.

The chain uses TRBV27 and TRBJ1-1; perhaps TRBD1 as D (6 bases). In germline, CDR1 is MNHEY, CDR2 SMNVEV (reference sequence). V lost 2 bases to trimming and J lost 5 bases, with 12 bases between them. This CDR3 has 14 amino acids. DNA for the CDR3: TGTGCCAGCAGTTTACAGGGGCCGGGTACTGAAGCTTTCTTT. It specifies CASSLQGPGTEAFF.

In nucleotides, the CDR3 is TGTGCCAGCAGCCAACAATGGACAGGGCGTTACTATGGCTACACCTTC. Its translation: CASSQQWTGRYYGYTF. The V gene is TRBV3-1 (or the pseudogene TRBV3-2), the J gene TRBJ1-2; 8 bases line up with TRBD1. V dropped 2 bases and J dropped 3; count of bases not matched to a gene: 8. Germline V gives CDR1 LGHDT, CDR2 YNNKEL (reference sequence). The CDR3 covers 16 residues.

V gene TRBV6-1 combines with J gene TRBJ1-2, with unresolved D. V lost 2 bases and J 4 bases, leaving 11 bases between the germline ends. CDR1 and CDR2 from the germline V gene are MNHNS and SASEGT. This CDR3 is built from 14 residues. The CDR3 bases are TGTGCCAGCAGTGAAAAGGGCGGGATCTATGGCTACACCTTC. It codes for CASSEKGGIYGYTF.

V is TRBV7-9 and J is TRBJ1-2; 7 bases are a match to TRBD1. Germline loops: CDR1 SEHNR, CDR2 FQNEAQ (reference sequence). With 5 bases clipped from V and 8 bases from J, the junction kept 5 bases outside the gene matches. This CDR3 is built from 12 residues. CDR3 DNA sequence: TGTGCCAGCAGCCCGGACAGGTTCGGCTACACCTTC. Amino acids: CASSPDRFGYTF. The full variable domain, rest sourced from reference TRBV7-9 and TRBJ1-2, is DTGVSQNPRHKITKRGQNVTFRCDPISEHNRLYWYRQTLGQGPEFLTYFQNEAQLEKSRLLSDRFSAERPKGSFSTLEIQRTEQGDSAMYLCASSPDRFGYTFGSGTRLTVV.

Written as DNA, the CDR3 is TGTGCCAGCAGCCAGAGGGGGGGCACTGGCTACACAGATACGCAGTATTTT. Translated, it gives CASSQRGGTGYTDTQYF. The chain carries TRBV9 and TRBJ2-3; D possibly corresponds to TRBD2 (7 bases). Germline V gene lookup returns CDR1 SGDLS and CDR2 YYNGEE. Trimming took 4 bases from V and 2 from J, leaving 20 bases between them. This CDR3 has 17 residues.

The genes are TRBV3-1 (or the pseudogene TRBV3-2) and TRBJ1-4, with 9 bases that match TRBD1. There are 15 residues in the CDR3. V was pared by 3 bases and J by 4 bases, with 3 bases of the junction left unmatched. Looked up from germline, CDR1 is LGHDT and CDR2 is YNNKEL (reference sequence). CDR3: CASSQRQGVNEKLFF. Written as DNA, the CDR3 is TGTGCCAGCAGCCAGAGACAGGGGGTTAATGAAAAACTGTTTTTT.

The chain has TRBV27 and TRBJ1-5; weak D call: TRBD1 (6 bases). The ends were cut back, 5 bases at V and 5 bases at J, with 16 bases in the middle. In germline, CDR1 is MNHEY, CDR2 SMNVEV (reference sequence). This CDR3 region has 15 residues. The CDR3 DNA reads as TGTGCCAGCAGTACAATGGACAGCTATGATCAGCCCCAGCATTTT. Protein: CASSTMDSYDQPQHF.

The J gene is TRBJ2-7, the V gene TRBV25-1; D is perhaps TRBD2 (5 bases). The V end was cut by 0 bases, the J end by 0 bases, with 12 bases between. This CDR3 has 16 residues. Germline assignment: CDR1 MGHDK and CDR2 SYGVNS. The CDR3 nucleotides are TGTGCCAGCAGTGAATATCCAGCGGAGAGCTCCTACGAGCAGTACTTC. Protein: CASSEYPAESSYEQYF.